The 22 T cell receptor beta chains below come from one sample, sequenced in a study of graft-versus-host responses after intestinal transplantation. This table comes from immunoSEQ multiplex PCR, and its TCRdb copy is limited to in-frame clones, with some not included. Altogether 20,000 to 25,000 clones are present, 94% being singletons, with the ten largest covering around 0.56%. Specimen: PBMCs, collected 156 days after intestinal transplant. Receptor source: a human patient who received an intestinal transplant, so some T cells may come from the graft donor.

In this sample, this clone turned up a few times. This chain's CDR3 is CAWSVHRGQPQHF. The CDR3, as DNA: TGTGCCTGGAGTGTACACCGGGGGCAGCCCCAGCATTTT. The J gene is TRBJ1-5, the V gene TRBV30; a weak D match, TRBD1 (5 bases). The CDR3 runs 13 residues. Trimming took 0 bases from V and 7 from J, leaving 10 bases between them. The germline V gene encodes CDR1 GTSNPN and CDR2 SVGIG (reference sequence).

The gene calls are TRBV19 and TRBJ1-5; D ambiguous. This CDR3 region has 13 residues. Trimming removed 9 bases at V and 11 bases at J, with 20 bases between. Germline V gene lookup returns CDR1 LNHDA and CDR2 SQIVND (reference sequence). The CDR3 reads CASKDTQRVAQHF. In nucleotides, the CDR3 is TGTGCCAGCAAAGACACCCAACGAGTCGCCCAGCATTTT.

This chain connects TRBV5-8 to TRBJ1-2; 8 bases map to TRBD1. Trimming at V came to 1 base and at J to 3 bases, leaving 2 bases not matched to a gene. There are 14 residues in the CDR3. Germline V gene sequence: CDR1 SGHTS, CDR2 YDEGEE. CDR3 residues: CASSLQGAYYGYTF. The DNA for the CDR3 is TGTGCCAGCAGCTTGCAGGGGGCCTACTATGGCTACACCTTC.

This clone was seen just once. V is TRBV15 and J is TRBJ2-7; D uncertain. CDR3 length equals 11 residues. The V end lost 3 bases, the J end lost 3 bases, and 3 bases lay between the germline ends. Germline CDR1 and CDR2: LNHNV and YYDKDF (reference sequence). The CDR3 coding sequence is TGTGCCACCAGCAGCGACTACGAGCAGTACTTC. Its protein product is CATSSDYEQYF. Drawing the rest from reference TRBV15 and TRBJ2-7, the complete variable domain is DAMVIQNPRYQVTQFGKPVTLSCSQTLNHNVMYWYQQKSSQAPKLLFHYYDKDFNNEADTPDNFQSRRPNTSFCFLDIRSPGLGDTAMYLCATSSDYEQYFGPGTRLTVT.

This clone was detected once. CDR3 nucleotide sequence: TGTGCCTGGAGTGGGACAGCCTTTGTATATGGCTACACCTTC. Protein: CAWSGTAFVYGYTF. The gene calls are TRBV30 and TRBJ1-2, with a weak D call TRBD1 (6 bases). CDR3 length: 14 residues. Germline V gives CDR1 GTSNPN, CDR2 SVGIG (reference sequence). The germline V and J ends were trimmed by 1 base and 5 bases, with 14 bases remaining between them.

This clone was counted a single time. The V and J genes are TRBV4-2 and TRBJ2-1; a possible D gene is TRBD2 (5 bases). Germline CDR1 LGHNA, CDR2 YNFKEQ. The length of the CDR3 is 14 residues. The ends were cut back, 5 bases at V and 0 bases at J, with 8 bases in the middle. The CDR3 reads CASSEEASYNEQFF. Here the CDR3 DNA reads TGTGCCAGCAGCGAGGAGGCCTCCTACAATGAGCAGTTCTTC.

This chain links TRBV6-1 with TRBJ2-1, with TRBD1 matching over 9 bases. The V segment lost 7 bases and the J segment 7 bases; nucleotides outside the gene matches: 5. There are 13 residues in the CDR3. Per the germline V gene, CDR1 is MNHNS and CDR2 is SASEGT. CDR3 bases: TGTGCCAGCATTGGGACAGGGATGAATGAGCAGTTCTTC. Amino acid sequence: CASIGTGMNEQFF.

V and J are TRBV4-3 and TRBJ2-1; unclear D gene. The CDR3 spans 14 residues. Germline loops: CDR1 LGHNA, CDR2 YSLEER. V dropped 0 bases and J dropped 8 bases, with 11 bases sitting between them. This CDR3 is CASSQDTSGYEQFF. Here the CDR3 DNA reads TGCGCCAGCAGCCAAGATACTTCGGGCTATGAGCAGTTCTTC.

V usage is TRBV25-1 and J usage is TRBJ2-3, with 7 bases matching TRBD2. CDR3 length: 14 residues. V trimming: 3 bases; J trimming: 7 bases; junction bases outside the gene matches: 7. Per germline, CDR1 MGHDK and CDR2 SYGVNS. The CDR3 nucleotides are TGTGCCAGCAGTGAGGTCGGGAGGACGTATACGCAGTATTTT. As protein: CASSEVGRTYTQYF.

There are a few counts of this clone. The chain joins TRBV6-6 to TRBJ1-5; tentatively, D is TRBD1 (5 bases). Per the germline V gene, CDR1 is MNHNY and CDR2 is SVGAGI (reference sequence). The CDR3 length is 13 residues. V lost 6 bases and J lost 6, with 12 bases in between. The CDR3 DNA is TGTGCCAGCAGAGACAGCGGAGGTCAGCCCCAGCATTTT. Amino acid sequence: CASRDSGGQPQHF.

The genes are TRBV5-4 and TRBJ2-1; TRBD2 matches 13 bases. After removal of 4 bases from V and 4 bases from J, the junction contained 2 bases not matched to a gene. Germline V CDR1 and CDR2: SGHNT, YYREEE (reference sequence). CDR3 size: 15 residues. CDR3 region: CASSLGLAGYNEQFF. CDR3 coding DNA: TGTGCCAGCAGCCTGGGACTAGCGGGGTACAATGAGCAGTTCTTC.

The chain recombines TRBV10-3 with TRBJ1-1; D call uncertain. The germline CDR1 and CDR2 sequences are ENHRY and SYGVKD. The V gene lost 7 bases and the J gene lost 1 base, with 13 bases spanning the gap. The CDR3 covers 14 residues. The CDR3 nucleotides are TGTGCCATCACCCCTCTCCTGGGGAACACTGAAGCTTTCTTT. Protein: CAITPLLGNTEAFF.

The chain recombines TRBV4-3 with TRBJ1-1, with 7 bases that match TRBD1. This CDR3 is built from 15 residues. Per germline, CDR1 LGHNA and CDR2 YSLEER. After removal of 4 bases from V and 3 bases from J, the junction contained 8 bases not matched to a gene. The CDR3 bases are TGCGCCAGCAGCCGGACAGGACCCATTCACACTGAAGCTTTCTTT. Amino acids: CASSRTGPIHTEAFF.

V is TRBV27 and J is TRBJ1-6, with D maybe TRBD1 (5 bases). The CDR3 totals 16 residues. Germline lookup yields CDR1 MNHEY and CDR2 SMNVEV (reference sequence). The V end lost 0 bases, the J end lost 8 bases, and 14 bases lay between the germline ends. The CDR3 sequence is CASSLSLRPGYSPLHF. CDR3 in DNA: TGTGCCAGCAGTTTATCGTTACGCCCAGGGTATTCACCCCTCCACTTT.

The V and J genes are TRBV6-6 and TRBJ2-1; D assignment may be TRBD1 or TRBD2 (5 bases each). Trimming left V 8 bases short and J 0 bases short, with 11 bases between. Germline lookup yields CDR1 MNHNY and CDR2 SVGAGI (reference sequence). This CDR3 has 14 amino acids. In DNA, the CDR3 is TGTGCCAGCGAGGGGCCCCGCTCCTACAATGAGCAGTTCTTC. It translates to CASEGPRSYNEQFF.

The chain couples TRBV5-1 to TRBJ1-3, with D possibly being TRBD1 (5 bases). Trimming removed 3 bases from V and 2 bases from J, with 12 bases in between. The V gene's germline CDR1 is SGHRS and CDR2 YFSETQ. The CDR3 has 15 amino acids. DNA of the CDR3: TGCGCCAGCAGCTCGGTGTCAGGGCCTGGAAACACCATATATTTT. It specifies CASSSVSGPGNTIYF.

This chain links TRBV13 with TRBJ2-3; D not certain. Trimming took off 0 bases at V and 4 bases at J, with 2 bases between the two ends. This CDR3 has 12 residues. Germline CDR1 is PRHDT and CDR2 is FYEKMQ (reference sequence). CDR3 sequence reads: CASSLGSDTQYF. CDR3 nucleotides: TGTGCCAGCAGCTTAGGTTCAGATACGCAGTATTTT.

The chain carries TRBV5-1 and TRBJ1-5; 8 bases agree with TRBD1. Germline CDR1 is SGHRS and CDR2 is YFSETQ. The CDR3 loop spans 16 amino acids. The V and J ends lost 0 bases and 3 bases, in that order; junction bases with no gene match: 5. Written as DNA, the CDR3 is TGCGCCAGCAGCTTGGTCCCGACAGGGGACAATCAGCCCCAGCATTTT. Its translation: CASSLVPTGDNQPQHF.

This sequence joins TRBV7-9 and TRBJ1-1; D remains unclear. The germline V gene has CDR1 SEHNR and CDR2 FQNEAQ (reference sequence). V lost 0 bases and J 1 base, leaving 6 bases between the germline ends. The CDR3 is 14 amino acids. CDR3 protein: CASSLAPENTEAFF. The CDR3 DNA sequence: TGTGCCAGCAGCTTAGCACCAGAGAACACTGAAGCTTTCTTT.

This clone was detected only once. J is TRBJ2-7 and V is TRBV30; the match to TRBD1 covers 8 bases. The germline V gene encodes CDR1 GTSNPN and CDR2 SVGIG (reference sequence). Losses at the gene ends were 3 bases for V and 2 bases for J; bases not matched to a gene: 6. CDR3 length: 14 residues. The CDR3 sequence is CAWRTGTGTYEQYF. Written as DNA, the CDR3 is TGTGCCTGGAGAACCGGGACAGGCACCTACGAGCAGTACTTC. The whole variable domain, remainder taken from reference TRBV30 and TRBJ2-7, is SQTIHQWPATLVQPVGSPLSLECTVEGTSNPNLYWYRQAAGRGLQLLFYSVGIGQISSEVPQNLSASRPQDRQFILSSKKLLLSDSGFYLCAWRTGTGTYEQYFGPGTRLTVT.

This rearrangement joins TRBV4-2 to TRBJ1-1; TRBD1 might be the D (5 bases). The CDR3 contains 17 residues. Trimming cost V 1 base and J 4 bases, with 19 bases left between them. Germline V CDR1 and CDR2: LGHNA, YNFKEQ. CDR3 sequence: CASSQVLTGEGPTEAFF. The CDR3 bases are TGTGCCAGCAGCCAAGTTCTAACGGGGGAGGGTCCCACTGAAGCTTTCTTT.

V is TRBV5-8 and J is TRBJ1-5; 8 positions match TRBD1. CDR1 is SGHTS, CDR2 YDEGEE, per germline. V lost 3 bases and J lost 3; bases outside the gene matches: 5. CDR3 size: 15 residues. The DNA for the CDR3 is TGTGCCAGCAGCTGGGCAGGGGGCCCCAATCAGCCCCAGCATTTT. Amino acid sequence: CASSWAGGPNQPQHF.